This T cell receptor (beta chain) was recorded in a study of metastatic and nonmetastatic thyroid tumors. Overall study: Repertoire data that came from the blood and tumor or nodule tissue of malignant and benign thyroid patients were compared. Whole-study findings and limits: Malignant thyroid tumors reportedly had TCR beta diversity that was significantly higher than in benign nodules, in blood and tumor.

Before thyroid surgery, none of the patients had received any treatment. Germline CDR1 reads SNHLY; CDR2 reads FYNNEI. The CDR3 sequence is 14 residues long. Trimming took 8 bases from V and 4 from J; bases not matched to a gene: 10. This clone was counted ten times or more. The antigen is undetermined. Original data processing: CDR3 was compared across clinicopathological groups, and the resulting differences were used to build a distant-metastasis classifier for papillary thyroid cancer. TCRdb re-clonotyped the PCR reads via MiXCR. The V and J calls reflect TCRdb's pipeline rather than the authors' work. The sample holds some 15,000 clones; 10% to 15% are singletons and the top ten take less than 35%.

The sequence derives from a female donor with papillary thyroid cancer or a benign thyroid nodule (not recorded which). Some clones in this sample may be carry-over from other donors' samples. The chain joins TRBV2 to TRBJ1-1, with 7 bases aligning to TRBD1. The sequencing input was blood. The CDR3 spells CASGQRGQSTEAFF. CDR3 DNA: TGTGCCAGCGGTCAAAGGGGGCAGAGCACTGAAGCTTTCTTT.